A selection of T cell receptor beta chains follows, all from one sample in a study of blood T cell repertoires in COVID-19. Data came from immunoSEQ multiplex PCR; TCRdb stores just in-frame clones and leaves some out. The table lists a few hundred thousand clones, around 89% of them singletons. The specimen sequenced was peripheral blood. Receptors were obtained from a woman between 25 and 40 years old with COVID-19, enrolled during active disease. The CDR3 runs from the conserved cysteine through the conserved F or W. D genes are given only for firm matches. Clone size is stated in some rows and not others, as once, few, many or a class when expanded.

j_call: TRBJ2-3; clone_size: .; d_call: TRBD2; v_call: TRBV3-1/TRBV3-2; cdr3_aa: CASRLAGGADTQYF; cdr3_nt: TGTGCCAGCAGACTAGCGGGAGGGGCAGATACGCAGTATTTT
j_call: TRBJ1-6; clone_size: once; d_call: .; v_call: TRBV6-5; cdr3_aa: CASSYGGGSYNSPLHF; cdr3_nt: TGTGCCAGCAGTTACGGGGGGGGCTCCTATAATTCACCCCTCCACTTT
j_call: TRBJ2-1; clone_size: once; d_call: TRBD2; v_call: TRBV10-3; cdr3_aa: CAISELLGGTSGPYNEQFF; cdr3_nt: TGTGCCATCAGTGAGCTCCTGGGCGGGACTAGCGGGCCGTACAATGAGCAGTTCTTC
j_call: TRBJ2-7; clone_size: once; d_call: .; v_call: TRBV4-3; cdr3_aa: CASSQDWQGNEQYF; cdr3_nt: TGCGCCAGCAGCCAAGACTGGCAGGGTAACGAGCAGTACTTC
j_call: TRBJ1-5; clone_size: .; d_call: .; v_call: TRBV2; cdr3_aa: CASSPTGANQPQHF; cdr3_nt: TGTGCCAGCAGCCCGACAGGCGCTAATCAGCCCCAGCATTTT
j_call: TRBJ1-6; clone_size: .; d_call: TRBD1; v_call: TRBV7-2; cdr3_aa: CASSLAVGQPNSPLHF; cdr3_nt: TGTGCCAGCAGCTTAGCGGTGGGACAGCCTAATTCACCCCTCCACTTT
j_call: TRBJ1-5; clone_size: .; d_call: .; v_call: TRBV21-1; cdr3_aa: CASSKGDRPILSYSNQPQHF; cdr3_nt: TGTGCCAGCAGCAAAGGGGACAGACCAATACTGAGTTATAGCAATCAGCCCCAGCATTTT
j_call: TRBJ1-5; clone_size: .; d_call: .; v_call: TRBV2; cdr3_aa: CASSEHTGLSQPQHF; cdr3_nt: TGTGCCAGCAGTGAACACACAGGGTTAAGTCAGCCCCAGCATTTT
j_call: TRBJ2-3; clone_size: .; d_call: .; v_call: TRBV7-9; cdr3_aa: CASSLAEGDTQYF; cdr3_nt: TGTGCCAGCAGCTTAGCGGAGGGGGATACGCAGTATTTT
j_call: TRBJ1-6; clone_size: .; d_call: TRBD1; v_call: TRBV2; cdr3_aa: CASSDSRDRHNSPLHF; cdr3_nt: TGTGCCAGCAGTGATTCCCGGGACAGGCACAATTCACCCCTCCACTTT
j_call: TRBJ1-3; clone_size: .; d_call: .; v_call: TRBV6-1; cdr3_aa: CASSEGTTSGNTIYF; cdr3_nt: TGTGCCAGCAGTGAAGGAACAACCTCTGGAAACACCATATATTTT
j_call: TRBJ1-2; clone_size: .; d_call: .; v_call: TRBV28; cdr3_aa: CASSLEGWGGYTF; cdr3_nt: TGTGCCAGCAGTTTAGAGGGCTGGGGTGGCTACACCTTC
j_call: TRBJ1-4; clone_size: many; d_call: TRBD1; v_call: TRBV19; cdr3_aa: CASSEPGQGNEKLFF; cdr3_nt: TGTGCCAGTAGTGAACCGGGACAGGGGAATGAAAAACTGTTTTTT
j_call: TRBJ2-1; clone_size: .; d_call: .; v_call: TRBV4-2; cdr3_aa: CASSQDLMGAQFF; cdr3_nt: TGTGCCAGCAGCCAAGATCTGATGGGAGCGCAGTTCTTC
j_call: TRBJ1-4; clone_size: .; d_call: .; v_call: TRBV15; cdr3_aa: CATSRDLFQGLEKLFF; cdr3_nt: TGTGCCACCAGCAGAGATCTGTTCCAGGGGCTCGAAAAACTGTTTTTT
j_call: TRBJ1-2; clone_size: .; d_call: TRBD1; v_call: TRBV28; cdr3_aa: CASSLYFRGADRDFSGYTF; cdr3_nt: TGTGCCAGCAGTTTATATTTTCGGGGGGCGGACAGGGACTTCTCTGGCTACACCTTC
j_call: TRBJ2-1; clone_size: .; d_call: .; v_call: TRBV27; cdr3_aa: CASSPLNRVGNEQFF; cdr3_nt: TGTGCCAGCAGTCCCTTAAACAGGGTAGGCAATGAGCAGTTCTTC